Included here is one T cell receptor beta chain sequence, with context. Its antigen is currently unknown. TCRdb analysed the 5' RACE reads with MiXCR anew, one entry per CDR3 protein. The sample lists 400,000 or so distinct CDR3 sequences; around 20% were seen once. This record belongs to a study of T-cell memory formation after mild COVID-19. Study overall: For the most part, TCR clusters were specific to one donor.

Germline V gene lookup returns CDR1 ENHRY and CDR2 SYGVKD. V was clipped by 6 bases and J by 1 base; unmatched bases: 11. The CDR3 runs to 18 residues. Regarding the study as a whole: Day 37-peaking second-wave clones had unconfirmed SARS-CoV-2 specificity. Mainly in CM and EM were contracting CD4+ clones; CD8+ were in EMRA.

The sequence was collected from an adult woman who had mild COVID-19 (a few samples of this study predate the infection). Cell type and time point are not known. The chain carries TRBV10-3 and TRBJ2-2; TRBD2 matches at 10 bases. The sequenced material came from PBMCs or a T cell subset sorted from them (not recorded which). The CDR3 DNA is TGTGCCATCAGAAACCTCGCCGGACTAGCGGAGAACACCGGGGAGCTGTTTTTT. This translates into CAIRNLAGLAENTGELFF.